The next 8 T cell receptor beta chains were all read from a single sample in a study of CD8 T cells in ankylosing spondylitis. General study findings and limits: A motif of 7 to 9 highly homologous TCR beta variants was seen as apparently characteristic of ankylosing spondylitis blood.

TCRdb re-derived calls from the 5' RACE reads in MiXCR, one entry per CDR3 protein. The table includes around 770,000 distinct CDR3 sequences, 12% detected once. Their antigens are not known. The specimen sequenced was blood, either unsorted or a sorted T cell fraction (not recorded which). These receptors all stem from a male donor with ankylosing spondylitis.

This clonotype showed up many times. The chain carries TRBV20-1 and TRBJ2-7, with D hard to call. The CDR3 runs to 11 residues. CDR1 and CDR2 (germline): DFQATT, SNEGSKA (reference sequence). V was cut by 7 bases and J by 2 bases, with 9 bases left in between. CDR3 sequence: CSGGNTYEQYF. Here the CDR3 DNA reads TGCAGTGGTGGAAACACCTACGAGCAGTACTTC.

This clonotype was observed a handful of times. This rearrangement joins TRBV6-1 to TRBJ1-1; 9 bases align to TRBD1. Trimming at V came to 5 bases and at J to 11 bases, leaving 18 bases not matched to a gene. The CDR3 totals 16 residues. The V gene's germline CDR1 is MNHNS and CDR2 SASEGT. The CDR3 is CASSLTGTGNYLGAFF. The CDR3 bases are TGTGCCAGCAGTCTGACCGGGACAGGGAATTACTTAGGGGCTTTCTTT.

Regarding this clonotype: Since no conserved phenylalanine or tryptophan closes the CDR3, a read error is the likely cause. The rearrangement links TRBV5-6 to TRBJ2-5, with D possibly being TRBD1 (5 bases). V was clipped by 1 base and J by 2 bases, with 15 bases between them. The CDR3 sequence is 16 residues long. The V gene's germline CDR1 is SGHDT and CDR2 YYEEEE. CDR3 residues: CASSLLVQGLQETQYL. The DNA for the CDR3 is TGTGCCAGCAGCTTGCTTGTTCAGGGCCTACAAGAGACCCAGTACCTC.

This clonotype was counted at least ten times. This chain joins TRBV29-1 and TRBJ2-7; TRBD1 or TRBD2 may be the D gene (6 bases each). CDR1 and CDR2 (germline): SQVTM, ANQGSEA. With 7 bases removed from V and 5 bases from J, the gap between germline ends came to 21 bases. This CDR3 region has 14 residues. Written as DNA, the CDR3 is TGCAGCGCCATCAGCCGGGGGCTGTTGAACGAGCAGTACTTC. Amino acid sequence: CSAISRGLLNEQYF.

In this sample, this clonotype turned up many times. The chain has TRBV20-1 and TRBJ1-1; no definite D call. The CDR3 loop spans 13 amino acids. V was shortened by 5 bases and J by 0 bases, with 10 bases between the two germline ends. Germline CDR1 reads DFQATT; CDR2 reads SNEGSKA (reference sequence). The CDR3 coding sequence is TGCAGTGCTCGGCCTATGCTGAACACTGAAGCTTTCTTT. Protein: CSARPMLNTEAFF.

In this sample, this clonotype turned up a few times. This chain connects TRBV10-1 to TRBJ2-3; the D is unclear. This CDR3 is built from 14 residues. V gave up 2 bases and J gave up 2 bases, with 8 bases separating them. Germline V gives CDR1 WNHNN, CDR2 SYGVQD (reference sequence). CDR3 sequence: CASSEPGITDTQYF. As DNA, the CDR3 is TGCGCCAGCAGTGAGCCAGGCATCACAGATACGCAGTATTTT.

This clonotype was recorded many times. Here the CDR3 DNA reads TGTGCCAGCAGCAGCGCCGGGACCGAGGCACAAAACATTCAGTACTTC. Protein sequence: CASSSAGTEAQNIQYF. The V gene is TRBV7-2, the J gene TRBJ2-4; perhaps D is TRBD1 or TRBD2 (5 bases each). Germline CDR1 SGHTA, CDR2 FQGNSA. This CDR3 is built from 16 residues. V gave up 5 bases and J gave up 5 bases, with 19 bases separating them.

This chain connects TRBV29-1 to TRBJ2-5; possibly TRBD1 for D (6 bases). The CDR3 extends over 12 amino acids. The germline V and J ends were trimmed by 6 bases and 5 bases, with 13 bases remaining between them. Germline CDR1 is SQVTM and CDR2 is ANQGSEA. This CDR3 reads CSVLKGDETQYF. The CDR3 nucleotides read TGCAGCGTCCTGAAGGGGGACGAGACCCAGTACTTC.